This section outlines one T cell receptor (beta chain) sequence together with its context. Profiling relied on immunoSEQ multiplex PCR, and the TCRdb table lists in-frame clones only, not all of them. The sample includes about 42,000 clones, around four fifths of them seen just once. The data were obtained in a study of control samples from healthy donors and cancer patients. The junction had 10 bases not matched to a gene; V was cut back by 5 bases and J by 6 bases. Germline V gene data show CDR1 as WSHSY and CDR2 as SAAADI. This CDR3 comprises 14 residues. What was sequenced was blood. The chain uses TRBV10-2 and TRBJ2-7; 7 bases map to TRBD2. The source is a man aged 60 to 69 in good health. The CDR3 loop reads CASSSSGGSPEQYF. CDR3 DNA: TGCGCCAGCAGTTCTAGCGGAGGATCCCCCGAGCAGTACTTC.